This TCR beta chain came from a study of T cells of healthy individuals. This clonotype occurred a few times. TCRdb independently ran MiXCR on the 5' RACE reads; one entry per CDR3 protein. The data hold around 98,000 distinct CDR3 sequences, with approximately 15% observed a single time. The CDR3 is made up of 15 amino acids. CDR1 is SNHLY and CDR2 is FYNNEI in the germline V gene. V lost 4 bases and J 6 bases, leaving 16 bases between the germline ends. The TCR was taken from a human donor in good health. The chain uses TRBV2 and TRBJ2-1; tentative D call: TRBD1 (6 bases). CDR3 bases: TGTGCCAGCAGTGGGACAGCGTCACGTATCAATGAGCAGTTCTTC. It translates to CASSGTASRINEQFF.